This T cell receptor beta chain was identified during a study of blood T cell repertoires in COVID-19. On the study more broadly: The study drew acute and convalescent COVID-19 samples from the United States, Italy and Spain. Nucleic acid was either cDNA or gDNA, and it came from T cells, B-cell-depleted T cells, or PBMCs.

How the authors handled the data: Nucleated cell counts were estimated from reference gene primer amplification. Only in-frame clones appear in the TCRdb table, and some are missing; sequencing was by immunoSEQ multiplex PCR. The V and J calls and clone size are taken from that table; D and trimming were inferred from the DNA. This sample has 50,000 to 65,000 clones, with over 60% found just once. The germline V and J ends were trimmed by 6 bases and 2 bases, with 14 bases remaining between them. CDR1 and CDR2 from the germline V gene are MNHEY and SMNVEV (reference sequence). CDR3 size: 14 residues.

The sequenced sample consisted of peripheral blood. The source is a woman in her forties or fifties with active or convalescent COVID-19. The chain carries TRBV27 and TRBJ2-7; perhaps TRBD1 as D (5 bases). CDR3 region: CASSVTVSAYEQYF. CDR3 sequence (DNA): TGTGCCAGCAGCGTGACAGTGAGCGCCTACGAGCAGTACTTC.